Listed below are T cell receptor beta chains from one sample, sequenced in a study of blood T cell repertoires in COVID-19. Profiled with immunoSEQ multiplex PCR; TCRdb holds only in-frame clones, not every one. The sample holds some 150,000 clones, about 90% seen once. The sequencing sample was made of PBMCs or T cells enriched from blood (not recorded which). The origin of the receptors is a human donor with acute COVID-19. The donor label of this sample is uncertain. Both conserved end residues are part of each CDR3. D genes are given only for firm matches. Only part of the rows carry a size: once, few, many, or a class if the clone is expanded.

clone_size | j_call | d_call | v_call | cdr3_aa | cdr3_nt
. | TRBJ1-4 | . | TRBV12-3/TRBV12-4 | CASRATNEKLFF | TGTGCCAGCAGGGCCACTAATGAAAAACTGTTTTTT
. | TRBJ2-2 | . | TRBV29-1 | CSATVTGELFF | TGCAGCGCGACAGTCACCGGGGAGCTGTTTTTT
. | TRBJ1-2 | . | TRBV11-2 | CASSTSRANYGYTF | TGTGCCAGCAGCACCTCGAGAGCCAACTATGGCTACACCTTC
. | TRBJ1-2 | . | TRBV4-1 | CASSQTGSGGYTF | TGCGCCAGCAGCCAAACAGGGAGTGGGGGCTACACCTTC
. | TRBJ1-1 | . | TRBV20-1 | CSASLNTEAFF | TGCAGTGCTTCGTTGAACACTGAAGCTTTCTTT
once | TRBJ1-2 | TRBD1 | TRBV3-1/TRBV3-2 | CASSLWGTAANYGYTF | TGTGCCAGCAGCCTTTGGGGGACAGCTGCTAACTATGGCTACACCTTC
. | TRBJ2-7 | . | TRBV2 | CASRSGWEQYF | TGTGCCAGCAGGAGTGGTTGGGAGCAGTACTTC
. | TRBJ2-3 | . | TRBV6-5 | CASRDGGSSTDTQYF | TGTGCCAGCAGGGACGGGGGTAGTAGCACAGATACGCAGTATTTT
. | TRBJ1-1 | . | TRBV19 | CASSIDLSEAFF | TGTGCCAGTAGTATAGATCTCAGTGAAGCTTTCTTT
. | TRBJ2-1 | . | TRBV4-1 | CASSQGSQASYNEQFF | TGCGCCAGCAGCCAAGGGTCCCAGGCATCCTACAATGAGCAGTTCTTC
. | TRBJ1-3 | TRBD1 | TRBV6-5 | CASRATGVNTIYF | TGTGCCAGCAGGGCGACAGGGGTAAACACCATATATTTT
. | TRBJ1-2 | . | TRBV19 | CASSSWGGNYGYTF | TGTGCCAGTAGTTCATGGGGCGGTAACTATGGCTACACCTTC
. | TRBJ1-1 | . | TRBV4-1 | CASSHLLGGGMNTEAFF | TGCGCCAGCAGCCACTTATTAGGGGGGGGGATGAACACTGAAGCTTTCTTT
. | TRBJ2-7 | . | TRBV29-1 | CSVAGAGSYEQYF | TGCAGCGTCGCAGGGGCAGGCTCCTACGAGCAGTACTTC
once | TRBJ1-2 | . | TRBV7-2 | CASSLGGSNYGYTF | TGTGCCAGCAGCTTAGGCGGCAGTAACTATGGCTACACCTTC
. | TRBJ1-6 | . | TRBV7-6 | CASSPRTDSPLHF | TGTGCCAGCAGCCCTCGGACAGATTCACCCCTCCACTTT
. | TRBJ1-2 | TRBD1 | TRBV18 | CASSPETGANRYTF | TGTGCCAGCTCACCAGAGACAGGGGCAAATCGCTACACCTTC
. | TRBJ1-3 | . | TRBV29-1 | CSVRGGSGNTIYF | TGCAGCGTTAGGGGGGGCTCTGGAAACACCATATATTTT
. | TRBJ1-5 | . | TRBV19 | CASSQQGTPNQPQHF | TGTGCCAGTAGCCAACAGGGAACCCCTAATCAGCCCCAGCATTTT
. | TRBJ2-1 | . | TRBV18 | CASSHRSSYNEQFF | TGTGCCAGCTCACACAGGAGCTCCTACAATGAGCAGTTCTTC
. | TRBJ2-5 | TRBD1 | TRBV9 | CASSVGMAGGETQYF | TGTGCCAGCAGCGTAGGTATGGCAGGGGGAGAGACCCAGTACTTC
. | TRBJ1-1 | TRBD1 | TRBV6-5 | CASRPGTGTEAFF | TGTGCCAGCAGGCCGGGGACAGGCACTGAAGCTTTCTTT
. | TRBJ1-5 | TRBD1 | TRBV19 | CASSKGQGVQPQHF | TGTGCCAGTAGTAAGGGACAGGGAGTTCAGCCCCAGCATTTT
. | TRBJ1-5 | . | TRBV6-5 | CASSLLAGGGNQPQHF | TGTGCCAGCAGTTTATTGGCGGGGGGCGGCAATCAGCCCCAGCATTTT
. | TRBJ1-4 | . | TRBV5-1 | CASSEQGFNEKLFF | TGCGCCAGCAGCGAACAGGGCTTTAATGAAAAACTGTTTTTT
once | TRBJ2-3 | TRBD1 | TRBV4-1 | CASSQLGQGASGATDTQYF | TGCGCCAGCAGCCAATTGGGACAGGGGGCAAGTGGGGCCACAGATACGCAGTATTTT
. | TRBJ1-2 | TRBD1 | TRBV2 | CASSPSTGNLGYTF | TGTGCCAGCAGTCCCTCGACAGGGAACTTGGGCTACACCTTC
. | TRBJ1-1 | TRBD1 | TRBV24-1 | CATSDPGTGTEAFF | TGTGCCACCAGTGACCCAGGGACAGGGACTGAAGCTTTCTTT
. | TRBJ1-2 | TRBD1 | TRBV18 | CASSDRGSGYTF | TGTGCCAGCTCGGACAGGGGATCTGGCTACACCTTC
. | TRBJ1-2 | . | TRBV29-1 | CSVEDTQGGGYTF | TGCAGCGTTGAAGATACCCAGGGTGGCGGCTACACCTTC
. | TRBJ2-5 | TRBD2 | TRBV7-9 | CASRLEGGETQYF | TGTGCCAGCAGGCTCGAGGGAGGGGAGACCCAGTACTTC
. | TRBJ1-1 | TRBD1 | TRBV2 | CASSVDRAVTEAFF | TGTGCCAGCAGTGTTGACAGGGCTGTCACTGAAGCTTTCTTT
. | TRBJ1-5 | . | TRBV2 | CASSEDIGFRQPQHF | TGTGCCAGCAGTGAAGATATCGGGTTTAGGCAGCCCCAGCATTTT